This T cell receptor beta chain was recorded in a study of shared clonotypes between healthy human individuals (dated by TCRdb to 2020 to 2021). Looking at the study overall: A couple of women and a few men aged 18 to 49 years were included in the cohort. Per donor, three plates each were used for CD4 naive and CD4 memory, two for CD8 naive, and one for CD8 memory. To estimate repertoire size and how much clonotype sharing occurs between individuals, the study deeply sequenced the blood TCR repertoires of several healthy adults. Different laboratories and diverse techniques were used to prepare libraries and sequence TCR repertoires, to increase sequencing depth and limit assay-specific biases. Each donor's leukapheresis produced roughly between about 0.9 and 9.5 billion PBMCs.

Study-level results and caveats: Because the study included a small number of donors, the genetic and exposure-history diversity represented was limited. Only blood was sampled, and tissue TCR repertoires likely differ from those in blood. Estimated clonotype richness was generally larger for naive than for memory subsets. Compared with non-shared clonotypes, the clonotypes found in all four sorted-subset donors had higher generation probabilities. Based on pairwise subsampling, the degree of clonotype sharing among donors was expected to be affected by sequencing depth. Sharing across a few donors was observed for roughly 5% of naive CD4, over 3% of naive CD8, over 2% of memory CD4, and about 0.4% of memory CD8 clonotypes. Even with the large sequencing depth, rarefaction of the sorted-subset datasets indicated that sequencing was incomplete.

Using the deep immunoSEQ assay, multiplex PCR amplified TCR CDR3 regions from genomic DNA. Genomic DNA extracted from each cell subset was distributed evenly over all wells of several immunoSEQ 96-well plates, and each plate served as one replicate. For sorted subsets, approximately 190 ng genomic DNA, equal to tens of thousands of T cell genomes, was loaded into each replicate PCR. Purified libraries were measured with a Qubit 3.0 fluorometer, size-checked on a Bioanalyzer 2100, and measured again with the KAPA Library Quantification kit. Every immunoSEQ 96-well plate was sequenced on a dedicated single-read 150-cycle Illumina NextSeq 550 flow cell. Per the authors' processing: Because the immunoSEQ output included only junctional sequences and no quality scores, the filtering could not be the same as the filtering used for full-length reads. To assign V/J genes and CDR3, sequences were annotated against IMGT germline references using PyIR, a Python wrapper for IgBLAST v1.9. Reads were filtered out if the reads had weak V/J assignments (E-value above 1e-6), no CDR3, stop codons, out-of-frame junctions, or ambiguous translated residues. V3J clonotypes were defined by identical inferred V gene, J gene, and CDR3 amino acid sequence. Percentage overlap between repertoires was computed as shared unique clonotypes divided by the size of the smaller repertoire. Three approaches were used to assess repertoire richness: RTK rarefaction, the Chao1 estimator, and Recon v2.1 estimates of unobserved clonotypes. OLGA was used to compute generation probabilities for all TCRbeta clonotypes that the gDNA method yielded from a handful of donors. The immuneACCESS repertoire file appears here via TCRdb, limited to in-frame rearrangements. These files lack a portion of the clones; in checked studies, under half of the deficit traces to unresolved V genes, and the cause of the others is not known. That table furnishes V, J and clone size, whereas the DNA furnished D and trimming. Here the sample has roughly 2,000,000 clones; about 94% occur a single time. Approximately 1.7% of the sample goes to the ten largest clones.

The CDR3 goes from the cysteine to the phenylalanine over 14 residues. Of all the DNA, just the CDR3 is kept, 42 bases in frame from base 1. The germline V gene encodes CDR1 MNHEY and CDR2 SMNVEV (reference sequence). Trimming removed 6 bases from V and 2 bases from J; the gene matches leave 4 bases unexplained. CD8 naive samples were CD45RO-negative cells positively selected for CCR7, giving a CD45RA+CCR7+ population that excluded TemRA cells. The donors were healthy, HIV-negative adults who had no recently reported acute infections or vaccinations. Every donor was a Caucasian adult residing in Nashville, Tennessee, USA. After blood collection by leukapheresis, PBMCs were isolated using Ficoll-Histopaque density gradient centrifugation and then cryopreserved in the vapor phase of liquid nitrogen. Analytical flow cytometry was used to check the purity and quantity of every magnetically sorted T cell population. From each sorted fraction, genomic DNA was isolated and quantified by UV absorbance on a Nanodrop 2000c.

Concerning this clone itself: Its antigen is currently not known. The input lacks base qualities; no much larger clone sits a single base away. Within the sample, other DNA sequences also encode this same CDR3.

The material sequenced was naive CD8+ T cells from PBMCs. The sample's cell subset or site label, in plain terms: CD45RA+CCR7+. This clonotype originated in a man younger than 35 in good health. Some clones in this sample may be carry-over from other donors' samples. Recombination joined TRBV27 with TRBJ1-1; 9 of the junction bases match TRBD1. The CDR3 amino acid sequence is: CASRTTGGNTEAFF. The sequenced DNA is TGTGCCAGCAGGACGACAGGGGGAAACACTGAAGCTTTCTTT.